Shown below are 29 T cell receptor beta chains from a single sample sequenced in a study of shared clonotypes between healthy human individuals. TCRdb keeps only in-frame clones here, not all; method: immunoSEQ multiplex PCR. The sample lists 2 million or so clones; about 95% were seen once. The naive CD8 population came from CD45RO-negative cells selected for CCR7, without terminally differentiated effector memory CD45RA+ cells. Sequencing was carried out using naive CD8+ T cells sorted from blood. Source of these receptors: a man between 18 and 29 years old in good health.

The gene calls are TRBV7-9 and TRBJ2-3, with D maybe TRBD2 (5 bases). CDR3 length: 15 amino acids. Germline V gene lookup returns CDR1 SEHNR and CDR2 FQNEAQ (reference sequence). Trimming pared 5 bases from V and 0 bases from J, leaving 12 bases between. CDR3 DNA: TGTGCCAGCAGCCTTAGCGACGGAAGCACAGATACGCAGTATTTT. Encoded protein: CASSLSDGSTDTQYF.

This clone has just one count. This chain links TRBV7-6 with TRBJ2-5, with a weak D call TRBD2 (5 bases). CDR1 and CDR2 (germline): SGHVS, FNYEAQ. Trimming cost V 3 bases and J 0 bases, with 17 bases left between them. The CDR3 is made up of 17 amino acids. DNA for the CDR3: TGTGCCAGCAGCTTTTTCGCCCGAGGAGGAGACCAAGAGACCCAGTACTTC. Translated: CASSFFARGGDQETQYF.

The CDR3 DNA reads TGTGCCAGCAGCCCTTCAGCAGAGAGCTCCTACGAGCAGTACTTC. Encoded protein: CASSPSAESSYEQYF. The genes are TRBV9 and TRBJ2-7; no clear D gene. The length of the CDR3 is 15 residues. V was shortened by 4 bases and J by 0 bases, with 14 bases between the two germline ends. Germline assignment: CDR1 SGDLS and CDR2 YYNGEE. Variable domain in full (rest from reference TRBV9 and TRBJ2-7): DSGVTQTPKHLITATGQRVTLRCSPRSGDLSVYWYQQSLDQGLQFLIQYYNGEERAKGNILERFSAQQFPDLHSELNLSSLELGDSALYFCASSPSAESSYEQYFGPGTRLTVT.

The V gene is TRBV10-3, the J gene TRBJ2-7, with D unresolved. The CDR3 contains 12 residues. Germline assignment: CDR1 ENHRY and CDR2 SYGVKD. Trimming shortened V by 4 bases and J by 4 bases, and 8 bases separated the two germline ends. Here the CDR3 reads CAISALPYEQYF. The CDR3, as DNA: TGTGCCATCAGTGCACTTCCTTACGAGCAGTACTTC.

This rearrangement joins TRBV4-1 to TRBJ1-1; no clear D gene. This CDR3 has 16 amino acids. Germline CDR1 and CDR2: MGHRA and YSYEKL. The V end lost 2 bases, the J end lost 0 bases, and 13 bases lay between the germline ends. The CDR3 sequence: CASSQNPPPLNTEAFF. The CDR3 bases are TGCGCCAGCAGCCAAAACCCCCCTCCGTTGAACACTGAAGCTTTCTTT.

The CDR3 DNA follows: TGTGCCAGCAGAAGACAGGTGCTGTACGAGCAGTACTTC. Its translation is CASRRQVLYEQYF. The rearrangement joins TRBV27 to TRBJ2-7, with TRBD1 as a possible D gene (6 bases). Germline V gives CDR1 MNHEY, CDR2 SMNVEV (reference sequence). The CDR3 has 13 amino acids. V gave up 6 bases and J gave up 4 bases, with 13 bases separating them.

V usage is TRBV5-6 and J usage is TRBJ1-2; TRBD1 agrees at 8 bases. The CDR3 contains 14 residues. V shed 4 bases, J shed 5 bases, and the junction held 7 bases outside the gene matches. The germline V gene has CDR1 SGHDT and CDR2 YYEEEE. The chain's CDR3 is CASSRQGNGYGYTF. The CDR3 DNA follows: TGTGCCAGCAGCAGACAGGGGAATGGGTATGGCTACACCTTC. Full variable domain (remainder filled in from reference TRBV5-6 and TRBJ1-2): DAGVTQSPTHLIKTRGQQVTLRCSPKSGHDTVSWYQQALGQGPQFIFQYYEEEERQRGNFPDRFSGHQFPNYSSELNVNALLLGDSALYLCASSRQGNGYGYTFGSGTRLTVV.

V and J are TRBV5-6 and TRBJ2-7; 10 bases map to TRBD2. Per the germline V gene, CDR1 is SGHDT and CDR2 is YYEEEE. J lost 7 bases, V lost 7 bases, and 8 bases had no gene match. CDR3 length: 13 residues. The CDR3 sequence is CASAGGLAQEQYF. The CDR3 bases are TGTGCCAGCGCAGGGGGACTAGCGCAAGAGCAGTACTTC.

This chain joins TRBV28 and TRBJ2-1; TRBD2 aligns across 11 bases. In germline, CDR1 is MDHEN, CDR2 SYDVKM. The CDR3 is made up of 14 amino acids. With 2 bases clipped from V and 6 bases from J, the junction kept 0 bases outside the gene matches. The CDR3 bases are TGTGCCAGCAGTTTACTAGCGGGGGGCAATGAGCAGTTCTTC. It codes for CASSLLAGGNEQFF. The whole variable domain, remainder taken from reference TRBV28 and TRBJ2-1, is DVKVTQSSRYLVKRTGEKVFLECVQDMDHENMFWYRQDPGLGLRLIYFSYDVKMKEKGDIPEGYSVSREKKERFSLILESASTNQTSMYLCASSLLAGGNEQFFGPGTRLTVL.

The rearrangement joins TRBV6-1 to TRBJ2-7; TRBD1 or TRBD2 may be the D gene (5 bases each). Per the germline V gene, CDR1 is MNHNS and CDR2 is SASEGT. The CDR3 runs to 17 residues. Trimming pared 3 bases from V and 3 bases from J, leaving 21 bases between. The CDR3 DNA is TGTGCCAGCAGTGATCTGAGGACTGAAGTAGGGGACTACGAGCAGTACTTC. Protein product: CASSDLRTEVGDYEQYF.

This clone was seen only once. V usage is TRBV29-1 and J usage is TRBJ1-1; perhaps TRBD1 as D (5 bases). Between the trimmed V and J ends, which lost 0 bases and 0 bases, there was a span of 14 bases. Germline V gene lookup returns CDR1 SQVTM and CDR2 ANQGSEA. The CDR3 spans 16 residues. CDR3 sequence: CSVEDRTRGMNTEAFF. The CDR3 DNA sequence: TGCAGCGTTGAAGATCGGACGCGGGGGATGAACACTGAAGCTTTCTTT.

The chain joins TRBV10-2 to TRBJ1-1; D is ambiguous. The ends were cut back, 6 bases at V and 1 base at J, with 9 bases in the middle. Germline values: CDR1 WSHSY, CDR2 SAAADI. This CDR3 is 13 amino acids long. The CDR3 DNA is TGCGCCAGCAGGAGCTCAGAGAACACTGAAGCTTTCTTT. Its protein is CASRSSENTEAFF.

The chain couples TRBV27 to TRBJ1-5; D remains unclear. V was pared by 5 bases and J by 1 base, with 9 bases between. CDR3 length equals 14 residues. Germline assignment: CDR1 MNHEY and CDR2 SMNVEV (reference sequence). The CDR3 sequence is CASSPDGSNQPQHF. The CDR3, as DNA: TGTGCCAGCAGTCCCGACGGGAGCAATCAGCCCCAGCATTTT.

The rearrangement uses TRBV5-4 and TRBJ2-3; D uncertain. V gave up 0 bases and J gave up 3 bases, with 5 bases separating them. The CDR3 totals 13 residues. The germline CDR1 and CDR2 sequences are SGHNT and YYREEE (reference sequence). The CDR3 sequence is CASSLGATDTQYF. CDR3 nucleotides: TGTGCCAGCAGCTTGGGGGCTACAGATACGCAGTATTTT.

J is TRBJ1-5 and V is TRBV5-6; a possible D gene is TRBD1 (5 bases). CDR1 and CDR2 (germline): SGHDT, YYEEEE. V lost 4 bases and J lost 0, with 8 bases in between. This CDR3 comprises 14 residues. DNA of the CDR3: TGTGCCAGCAGCACAGGAGATAGCAATCAGCCCCAGCATTTT. It translates to CASSTGDSNQPQHF.

Concerning this clone: Additional DNA sequences in this sample encode the identical CDR3. V usage is TRBV7-2 and J usage is TRBJ2-7, with 13 bases identical to TRBD2. The CDR3 is made up of 15 amino acids. Germline V gives CDR1 SGHTA, CDR2 FQGNSA. With V trimmed by 5 bases and J by 2 bases, 3 bases remained unmatched. CDR3: CASSPGLAGAYEQYF. CDR3 DNA sequence: TGTGCCAGCAGCCCCGGACTAGCGGGAGCCTACGAGCAGTACTTC. Variable domain in full (rest from reference TRBV7-2 and TRBJ2-7): GAGVSQSPSNKVTEKGKDVELRCDPISGHTALYWYRQSLGQGLEFLIYFQGNSAPDKSGLPSDRFSAERTGGSVSTLTIQRTQQEDSAVYLCASSPGLAGAYEQYFGPGTRLTVT.

The V and J genes are TRBV4-3 and TRBJ2-1, with 14 bases matching TRBD2. V gave up 6 bases and J gave up 8 bases; unmatched junction bases: 6. CDR3 length equals 15 residues. CDR1 is LGHNA, CDR2 YSLEER, per germline. The CDR3 protein is CASSPGLAGVDEQFF. The CDR3, as DNA: TGCGCCAGCAGTCCGGGACTAGCGGGAGTGGATGAGCAGTTCTTC.

Turning to this clone: Other nucleotide sequences in the sample specify the same CDR3. This chain's CDR3 is CASSFDRGETQYF. The CDR3 nucleotides read TGTGCCAGCAGTTTTGACAGGGGCGAGACCCAGTACTTC. The chain has TRBV6-5 and TRBJ2-5, with 8 bases fitting TRBD1. The germline gives CDR1 MNHEY, CDR2 SVGAGI. V lost 4 bases and J lost 5; bases outside the gene matches: 3. This CDR3 has 13 amino acids.

In this sample, this clone turned up once. The CDR3 nucleotides read TGCGCCAGCAGCCAAGTCCTAGCGGTCGGGAATGAGCAGTTCTTC. Translation gives CASSQVLAVGNEQFF. The chain joins TRBV4-1 to TRBJ2-1; 7 nucleotides line up with TRBD2. The CDR3 extends over 15 amino acids. Germline loops: CDR1 MGHRA, CDR2 YSYEKL. Losses at the gene ends were 1 base for V and 7 bases for J; bases not matched to a gene: 7.

The chain employs TRBV9 and TRBJ2-7, with 10 bases matching TRBD2. V was pared by 4 bases and J by 1 base, with 5 bases of the junction left unmatched. Germline V gene data show CDR1 as SGDLS and CDR2 as YYNGEE. This CDR3 comprises 15 residues. The CDR3 sequence: CASSPGLAVSYEQYF. The CDR3 bases are TGTGCCAGCAGCCCCGGACTAGCGGTGTCCTACGAGCAGTACTTC. Combining the CDR3 with reference TRBV9 and TRBJ2-7 gives the whole variable domain DSGVTQTPKHLITATGQRVTLRCSPRSGDLSVYWYQQSLDQGLQFLIQYYNGEERAKGNILERFSAQQFPDLHSELNLSSLELGDSALYFCASSPGLAVSYEQYFGPGTRLTVT.

The chain links TRBV19 to TRBJ2-7; perhaps TRBD2 as D (5 bases). Germline-derived CDR1 and CDR2 are LNHDA and SQIVND (reference sequence). V dropped 4 bases and J dropped 3 bases, with 13 bases sitting between them. The CDR3 spans 14 residues. DNA of the CDR3: TGTGCCAGTAGTACGTCCCTTGAGGGCTACGAGCAGTACTTC. Protein product: CASSTSLEGYEQYF.

J is TRBJ2-7 and V is TRBV6-6, with D tentatively TRBD2 (6 bases). Germline V gives CDR1 MNHNY, CDR2 SVGAGI (reference sequence). Trimming left V 5 bases short and J 2 bases short, with 10 bases between. The CDR3 sequence is 13 residues long. DNA for the CDR3: TGTGCCAGCAGTGCCGGACTAACCTACGAGCAGTACTTC. It specifies CASSAGLTYEQYF.

CDR3 loop: CASSLDPGWETQYF. The CDR3 nucleotides are TGTGCCAGCAGCTTAGACCCGGGTTGGGAGACCCAGTACTTC. This sequence joins TRBV11-2 and TRBJ2-5; no clear D. This CDR3 is built from 14 residues. Germline CDR1 and CDR2: SGHAT and FQNNGV. Trimming removed 0 bases from V and 5 bases from J, with 10 bases in between.

The chain recombines TRBV11-2 with TRBJ2-3, with 14 positions matching TRBD2. Germline trimming cut 4 bases from V and 0 bases from J; bases unmatched to any gene: 3. Germline V gene sequence: CDR1 SGHAT, CDR2 FQNNGV. The CDR3 spans 17 residues. The CDR3, as DNA: TGTGCCAGCAGCTCGGGACTAGCGGGGGCTAGCACAGATACGCAGTATTTT. This gives the protein CASSSGLAGASTDTQYF.

The J gene is TRBJ1-2, the V gene TRBV5-1, with D uncertain. V was trimmed by 4 bases and J by 3 bases, leaving 16 bases between them. The germline CDR1 and CDR2 sequences are SGHRS and YFSETQ. The CDR3 length is 15 residues. CDR3 loop: CASSPEPGEYYGYTF. CDR3 nucleotide sequence: TGCGCCAGCAGCCCGGAGCCCGGAGAATACTATGGCTACACCTTC.

Regarding this clone: Other DNA variants within this sample encode the same CDR3. The rearrangement uses TRBV4-1 and TRBJ2-2; 7 bases are shared with TRBD1. The germline V gene has CDR1 MGHRA and CDR2 YSYEKL. Trimming removed 4 bases from V and 2 bases from J; junction bases left unmatched: 4. The CDR3 runs to 15 residues. The CDR3 loop reads CASSLRDRNTGELFF. The DNA of the CDR3 is TGCGCCAGCAGCCTCCGGGACAGAAACACCGGGGAGCTGTTTTTT.

The J gene is TRBJ2-5, the V gene TRBV25-1; 9 bases fit TRBD2. Germline V CDR1 and CDR2: MGHDK, SYGVNS. Trimming cost V 1 base and J 8 bases; bases outside gene matches: 5. This CDR3 has 14 residues. CDR3 in DNA: TGTGCCAGCAGTGAATGGGTGACTAGCGGTACCCAGTACTTC. This gives the protein CASSEWVTSGTQYF.

The V and J genes are TRBV9 and TRBJ1-6; 9 positions agree with TRBD1. V shed 3 bases, J shed 10 bases, and the junction held 8 bases outside the gene matches. Germline V gene data show CDR1 as SGDLS and CDR2 as YYNGEE. The CDR3 extends over 15 amino acids. The CDR3 spells CASSAWGQGDSPLHF. The DNA for the CDR3 is TGTGCCAGCAGCGCCTGGGGACAGGGAGACTCACCCCTCCACTTT.

The chain has TRBV13 and TRBJ2-7, with D perhaps TRBD1 or TRBD2 (5 bases each). Trimming pared 1 base from V and 3 bases from J, leaving 13 bases between. This CDR3 comprises 15 residues. Germline-derived CDR1 and CDR2 are PRHDT and FYEKMQ (reference sequence). The chain's CDR3 is CASSLAGWGDYEQYF. CDR3 sequence (DNA): TGTGCCAGCAGCTTAGCAGGGTGGGGAGACTACGAGCAGTACTTC.